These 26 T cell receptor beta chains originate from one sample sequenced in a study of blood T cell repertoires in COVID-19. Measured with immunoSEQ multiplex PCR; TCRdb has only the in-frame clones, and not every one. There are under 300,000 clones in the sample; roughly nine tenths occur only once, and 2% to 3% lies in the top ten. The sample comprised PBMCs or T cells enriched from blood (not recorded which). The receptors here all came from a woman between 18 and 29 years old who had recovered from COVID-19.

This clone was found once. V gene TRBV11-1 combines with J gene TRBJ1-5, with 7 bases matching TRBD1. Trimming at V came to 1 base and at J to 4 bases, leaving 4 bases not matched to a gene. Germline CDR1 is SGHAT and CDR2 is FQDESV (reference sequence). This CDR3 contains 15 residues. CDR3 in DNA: TGTGCCAGCAGCTTAGGGACAGGAAGAAATCAGCCCCAGCATTTT. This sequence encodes CASSLGTGRNQPQHF.

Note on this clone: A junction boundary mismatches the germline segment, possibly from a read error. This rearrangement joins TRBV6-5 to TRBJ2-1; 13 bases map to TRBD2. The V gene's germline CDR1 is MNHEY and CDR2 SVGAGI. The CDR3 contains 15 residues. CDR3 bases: TGTGCCAGCAGGTCACTAGCGGGGGGGCTAAATCCCCCGGTCTTC. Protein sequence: CASRSLAGGLNPPVF.

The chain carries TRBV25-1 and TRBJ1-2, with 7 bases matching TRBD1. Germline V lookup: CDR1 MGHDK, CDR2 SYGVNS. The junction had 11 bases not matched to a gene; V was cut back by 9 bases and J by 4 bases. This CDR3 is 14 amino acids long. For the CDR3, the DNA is TGTGCCAGTCGGGGGTACCGGGACAGCTATGGCTACACCTTC. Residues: CASRGYRDSYGYTF.

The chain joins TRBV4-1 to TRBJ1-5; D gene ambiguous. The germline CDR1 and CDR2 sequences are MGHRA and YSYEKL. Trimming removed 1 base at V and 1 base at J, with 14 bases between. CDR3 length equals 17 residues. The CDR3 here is CASSQVAGPSSNQPQHF. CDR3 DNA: TGCGCCAGCAGCCAAGTGGCGGGTCCTTCGAGCAATCAGCCCCAGCATTTT.

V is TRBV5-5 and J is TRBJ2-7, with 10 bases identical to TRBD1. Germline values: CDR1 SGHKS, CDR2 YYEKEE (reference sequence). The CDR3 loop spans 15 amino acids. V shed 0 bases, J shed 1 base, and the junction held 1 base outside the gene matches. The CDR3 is CASSLGQGASYEQYF. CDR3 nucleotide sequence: TGTGCCAGCAGCTTGGGACAGGGGGCTTCCTACGAGCAGTACTTC.

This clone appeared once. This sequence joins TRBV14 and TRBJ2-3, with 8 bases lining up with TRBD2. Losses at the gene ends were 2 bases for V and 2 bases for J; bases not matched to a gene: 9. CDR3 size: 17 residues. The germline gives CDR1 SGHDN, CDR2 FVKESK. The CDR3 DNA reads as TGTGCCAGCAGCCAAAGCTGGAGCGGGGGAGTCACAGATACGCAGTATTTT. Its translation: CASSQSWSGGVTDTQYF.

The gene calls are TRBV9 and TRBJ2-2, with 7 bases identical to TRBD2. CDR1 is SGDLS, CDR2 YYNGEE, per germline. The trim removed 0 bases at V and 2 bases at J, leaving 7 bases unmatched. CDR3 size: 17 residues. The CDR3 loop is CASSVEGKRGNTGELFF. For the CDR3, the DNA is TGTGCCAGCAGCGTAGAGGGCAAGCGGGGTAACACCGGGGAGCTGTTTTTT.

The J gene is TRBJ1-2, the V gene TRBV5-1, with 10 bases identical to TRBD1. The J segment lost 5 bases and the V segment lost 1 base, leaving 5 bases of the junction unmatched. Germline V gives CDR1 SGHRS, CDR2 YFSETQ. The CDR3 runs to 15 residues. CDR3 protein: CASSLPRTGGYGYTF. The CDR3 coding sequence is TGCGCCAGCAGCTTGCCCCGGACAGGGGGTTATGGCTACACCTTC.

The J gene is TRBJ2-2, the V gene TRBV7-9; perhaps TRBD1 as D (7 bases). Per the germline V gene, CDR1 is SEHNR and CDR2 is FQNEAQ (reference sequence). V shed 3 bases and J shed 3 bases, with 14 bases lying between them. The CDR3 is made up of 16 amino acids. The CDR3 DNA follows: TGTGCCAGCAGCTTTCAGGGGGGTTTGGACACCGGGGAGCTGTTTTTT. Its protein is CASSFQGGLDTGELFF.

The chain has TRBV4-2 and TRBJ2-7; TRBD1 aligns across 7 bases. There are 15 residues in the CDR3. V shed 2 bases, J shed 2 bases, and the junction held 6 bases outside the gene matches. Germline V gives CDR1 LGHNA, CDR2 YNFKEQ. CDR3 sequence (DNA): TGTGCCAGCAGCCAACCGCGGACAGGTCCCTACGAGCAGTACTTC. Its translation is CASSQPRTGPYEQYF.

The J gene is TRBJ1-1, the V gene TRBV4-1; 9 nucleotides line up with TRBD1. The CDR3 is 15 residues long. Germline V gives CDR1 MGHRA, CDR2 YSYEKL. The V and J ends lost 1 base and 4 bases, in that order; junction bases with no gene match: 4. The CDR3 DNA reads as TGCGCCAGCAGCCAAGTGGGACAGGGATCCACTGAAGCTTTCTTT. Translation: CASSQVGQGSTEAFF.

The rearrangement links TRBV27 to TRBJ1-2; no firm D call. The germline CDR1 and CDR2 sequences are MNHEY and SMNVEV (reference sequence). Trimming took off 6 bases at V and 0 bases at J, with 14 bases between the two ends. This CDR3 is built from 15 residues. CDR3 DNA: TGTGCCAGCAGAAGCCGCCTAATAGCTAACTATGGCTACACCTTC. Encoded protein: CASRSRLIANYGYTF.

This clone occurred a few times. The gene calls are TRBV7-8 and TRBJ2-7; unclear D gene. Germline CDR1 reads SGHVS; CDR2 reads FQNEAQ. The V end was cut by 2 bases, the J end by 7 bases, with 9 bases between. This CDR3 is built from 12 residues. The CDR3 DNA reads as TGTGCCAGCAGCTTAAGCTTTCAAGAGCAGTACTTC. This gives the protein CASSLSFQEQYF.

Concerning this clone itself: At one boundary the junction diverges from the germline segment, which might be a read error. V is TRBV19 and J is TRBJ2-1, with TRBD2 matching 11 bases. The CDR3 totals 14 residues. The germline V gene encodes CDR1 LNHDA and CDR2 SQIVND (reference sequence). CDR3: CASRIAGGPIEQFF. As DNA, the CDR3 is TGTGCCAGTAGGATAGCGGGGGGGCCTATTGAGCAGTTCTTC.

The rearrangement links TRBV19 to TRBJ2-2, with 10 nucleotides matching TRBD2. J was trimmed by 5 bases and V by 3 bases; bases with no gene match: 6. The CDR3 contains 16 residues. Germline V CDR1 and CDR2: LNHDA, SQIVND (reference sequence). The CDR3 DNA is TGTGCCAGTAGTATCCCAGCGGGGGGGCTTACCGGGGAGCTGTTTTTT. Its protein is CASSIPAGGLTGELFF.

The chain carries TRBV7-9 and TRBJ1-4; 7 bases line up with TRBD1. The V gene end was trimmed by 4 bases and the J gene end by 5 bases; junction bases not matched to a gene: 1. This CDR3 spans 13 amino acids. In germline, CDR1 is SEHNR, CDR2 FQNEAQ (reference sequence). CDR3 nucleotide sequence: TGTGCCAGCAGCTCGACAGGGAATGAAAAACTGTTTTTT. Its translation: CASSSTGNEKLFF.

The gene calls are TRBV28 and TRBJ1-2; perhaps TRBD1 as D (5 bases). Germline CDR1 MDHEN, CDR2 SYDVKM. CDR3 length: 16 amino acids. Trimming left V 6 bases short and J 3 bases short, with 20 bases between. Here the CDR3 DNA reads TGTGCCAGCAGCCTCCCAAAAGGGACTGGGGACTATGGCTACACCTTC. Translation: CASSLPKGTGDYGYTF.

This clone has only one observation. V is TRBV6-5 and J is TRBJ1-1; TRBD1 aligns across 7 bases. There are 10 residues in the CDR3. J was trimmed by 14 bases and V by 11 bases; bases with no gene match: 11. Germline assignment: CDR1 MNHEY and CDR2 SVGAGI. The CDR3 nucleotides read TGTGCCGCAGGGGGGACATACCTCTTCTTT. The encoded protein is CAAGGTYLFF.

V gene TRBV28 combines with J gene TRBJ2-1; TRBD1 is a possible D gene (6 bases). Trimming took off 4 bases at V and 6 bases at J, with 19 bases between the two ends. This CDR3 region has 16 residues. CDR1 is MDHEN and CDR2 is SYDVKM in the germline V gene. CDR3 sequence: CASSSRQGPWGNEQFF. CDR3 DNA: TGTGCCAGCAGTTCTAGGCAGGGGCCCTGGGGCAATGAGCAGTTCTTC. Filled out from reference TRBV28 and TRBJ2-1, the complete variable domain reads DVKVTQSSRYLVKRTGEKVFLECVQDMDHENMFWYRQDPGLGLRLIYFSYDVKMKEKGDIPEGYSVSREKKERFSLILESASTNQTSMYLCASSSRQGPWGNEQFFGPGTRLTVL.

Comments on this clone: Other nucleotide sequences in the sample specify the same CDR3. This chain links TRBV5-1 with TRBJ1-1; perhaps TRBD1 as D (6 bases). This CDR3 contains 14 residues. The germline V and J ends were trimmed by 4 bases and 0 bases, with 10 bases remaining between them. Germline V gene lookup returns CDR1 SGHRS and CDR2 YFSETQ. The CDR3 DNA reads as TGCGCCAGCAGCCTAGACAGGTTGAACACTGAAGCTTTCTTT. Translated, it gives CASSLDRLNTEAFF.

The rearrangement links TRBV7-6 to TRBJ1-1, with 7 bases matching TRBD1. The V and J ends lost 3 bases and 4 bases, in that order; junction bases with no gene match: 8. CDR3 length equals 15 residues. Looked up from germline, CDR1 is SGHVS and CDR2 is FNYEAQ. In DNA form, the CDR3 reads TGTGCCAGCAGCTTGTTACAGGGGTATCTCACTGAAGCTTTCTTT. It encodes CASSLLQGYLTEAFF.

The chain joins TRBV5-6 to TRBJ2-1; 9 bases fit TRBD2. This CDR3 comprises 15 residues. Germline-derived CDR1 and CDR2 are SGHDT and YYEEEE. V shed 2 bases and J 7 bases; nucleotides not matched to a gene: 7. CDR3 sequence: CASSFGAGGKNEQFF. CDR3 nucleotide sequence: TGTGCCAGCAGCTTTGGCGCGGGGGGGAAAAATGAGCAGTTCTTC.

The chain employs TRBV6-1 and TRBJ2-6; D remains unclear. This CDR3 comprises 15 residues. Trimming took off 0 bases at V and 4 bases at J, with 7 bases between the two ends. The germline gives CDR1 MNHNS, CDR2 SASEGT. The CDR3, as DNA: TGTGCCAGCAGTGAAGCGAGTACCGGGGCCAACGTCCTGACTTTC. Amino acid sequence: CASSEASTGANVLTF.

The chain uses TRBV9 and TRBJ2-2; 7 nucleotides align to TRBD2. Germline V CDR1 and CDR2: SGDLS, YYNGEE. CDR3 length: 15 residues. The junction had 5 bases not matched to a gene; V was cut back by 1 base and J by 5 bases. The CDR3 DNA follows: TGTGCCAGCAGCGTAAGGACTAGGGGAACCGGGGAGCTGTTTTTT. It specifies CASSVRTRGTGELFF.

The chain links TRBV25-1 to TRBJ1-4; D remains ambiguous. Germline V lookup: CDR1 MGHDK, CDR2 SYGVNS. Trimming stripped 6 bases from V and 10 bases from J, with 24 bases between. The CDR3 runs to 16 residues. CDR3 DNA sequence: TGTGCCAGCAGCCTCCACCCCTCCGGGGAACGGGTAAAACTGTTTTTT. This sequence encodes CASSLHPSGERVKLFF.

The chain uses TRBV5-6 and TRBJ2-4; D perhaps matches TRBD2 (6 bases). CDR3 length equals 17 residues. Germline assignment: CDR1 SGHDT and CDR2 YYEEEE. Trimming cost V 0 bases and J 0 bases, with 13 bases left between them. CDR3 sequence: CASSLEEGNQAKNIQYF. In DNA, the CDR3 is TGTGCCAGCAGCTTGGAGGAGGGAAATCAAGCCAAAAACATTCAGTACTTC.